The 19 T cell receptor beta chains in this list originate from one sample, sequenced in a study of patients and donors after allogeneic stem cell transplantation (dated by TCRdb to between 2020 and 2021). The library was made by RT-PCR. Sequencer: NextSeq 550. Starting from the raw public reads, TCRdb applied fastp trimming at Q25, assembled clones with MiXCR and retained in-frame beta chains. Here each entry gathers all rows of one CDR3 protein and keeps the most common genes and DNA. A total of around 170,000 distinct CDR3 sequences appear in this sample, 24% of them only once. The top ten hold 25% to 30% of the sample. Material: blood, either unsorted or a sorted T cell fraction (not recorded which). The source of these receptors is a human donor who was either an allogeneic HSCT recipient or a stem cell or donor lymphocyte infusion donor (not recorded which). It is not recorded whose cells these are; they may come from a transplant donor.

This CDR3 reads CASSFGGWDEKLFF. The DNA of the CDR3 is TGCGCCAGCAGCTTCGGGGGCTGGGATGAAAAACTGTTTTTT. This chain links TRBV5-1 with TRBJ1-4, with D possibly matching TRBD1 (6 bases). This CDR3 has 14 residues. Germline V gives CDR1 SGHRS, CDR2 YFSETQ. Trimming cost V 2 bases and J 6 bases, with 11 bases left between them.

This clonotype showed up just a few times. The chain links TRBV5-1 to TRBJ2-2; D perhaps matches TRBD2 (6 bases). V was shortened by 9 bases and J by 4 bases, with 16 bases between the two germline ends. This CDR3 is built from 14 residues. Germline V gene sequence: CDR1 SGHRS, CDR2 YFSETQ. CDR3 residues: CATQAGIRTGELFF. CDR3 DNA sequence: TGCGCCACCCAGGCGGGAATTCGCACCGGGGAGCTGTTTTTT.

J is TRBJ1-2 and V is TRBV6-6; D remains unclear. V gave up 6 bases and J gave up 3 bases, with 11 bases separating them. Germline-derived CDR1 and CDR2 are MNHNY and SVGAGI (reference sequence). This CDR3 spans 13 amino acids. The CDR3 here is CASRPDGDYGYTF. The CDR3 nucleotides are TGTGCCAGCAGACCCGACGGGGACTATGGCTACACCTTC.

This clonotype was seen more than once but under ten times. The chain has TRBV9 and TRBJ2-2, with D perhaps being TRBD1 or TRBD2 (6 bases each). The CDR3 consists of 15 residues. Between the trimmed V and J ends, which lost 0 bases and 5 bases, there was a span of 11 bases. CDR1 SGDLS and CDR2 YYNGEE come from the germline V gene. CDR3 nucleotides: TGTGCCAGCAGCGTAGCGGGGGCTATGACCGGGGAGCTGTTTTTT. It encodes CASSVAGAMTGELFF. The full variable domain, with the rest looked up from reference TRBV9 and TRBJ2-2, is DSGVTQTPKHLITATGQRVTLRCSPRSGDLSVYWYQQSLDQGLQFLIQYYNGEERAKGNILERFSAQQFPDLHSELNLSSLELGDSALYFCASSVAGAMTGELFFGEGSRLTVL.

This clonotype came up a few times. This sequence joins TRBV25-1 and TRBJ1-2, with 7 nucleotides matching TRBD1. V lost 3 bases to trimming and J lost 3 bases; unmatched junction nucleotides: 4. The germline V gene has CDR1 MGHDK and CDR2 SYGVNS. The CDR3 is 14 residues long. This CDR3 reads CASSDDREYYGYTF. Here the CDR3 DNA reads TGTGCCAGCAGTGACGACAGGGAATACTATGGCTACACCTTC.

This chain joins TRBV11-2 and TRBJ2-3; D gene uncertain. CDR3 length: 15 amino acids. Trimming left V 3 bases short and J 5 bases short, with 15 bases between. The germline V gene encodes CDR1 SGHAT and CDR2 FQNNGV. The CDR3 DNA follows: TGTGCCAGCAGCTTGTCCGGGCCCTTGGGAGATACGCAGTATTTT. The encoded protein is CASSLSGPLGDTQYF.

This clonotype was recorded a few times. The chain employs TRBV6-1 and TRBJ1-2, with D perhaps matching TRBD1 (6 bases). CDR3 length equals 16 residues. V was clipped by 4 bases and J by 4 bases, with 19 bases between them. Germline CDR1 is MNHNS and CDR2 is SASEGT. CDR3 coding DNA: TGTGCCAGCAGTGCACTAAACAGGGAGGGCCGCTATGGCTACACCTTC. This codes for CASSALNREGRYGYTF.

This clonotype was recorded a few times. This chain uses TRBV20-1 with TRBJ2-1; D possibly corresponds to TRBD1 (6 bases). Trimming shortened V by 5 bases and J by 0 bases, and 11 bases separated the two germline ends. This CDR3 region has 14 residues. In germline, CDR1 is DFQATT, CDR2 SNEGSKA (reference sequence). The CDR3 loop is CSAWTVSSYNEQFF. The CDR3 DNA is TGCAGTGCTTGGACAGTTAGCTCCTACAATGAGCAGTTCTTC.

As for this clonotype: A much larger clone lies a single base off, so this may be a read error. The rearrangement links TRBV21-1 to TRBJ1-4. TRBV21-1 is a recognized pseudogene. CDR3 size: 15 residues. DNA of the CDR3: TGTGCCAGCAGCAAAGCTGGGGCAAATAATGAAAAACTGTTATTT. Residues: CASSKAGANNEKLLF.

The CDR3 spells CSAHNPSVVSYNEQFF. CDR3 DNA: TGCAGTGCTCACAACCCTTCGGTAGTCTCCTACAATGAGCAGTTCTTC. The chain combines TRBV20-1 with TRBJ2-1; D is undetermined. The CDR3 length is 16 residues. Looked up from germline, CDR1 is DFQATT and CDR2 is SNEGSKA (reference sequence). Trimming removed 5 bases from V and 0 bases from J, with 17 bases in between.

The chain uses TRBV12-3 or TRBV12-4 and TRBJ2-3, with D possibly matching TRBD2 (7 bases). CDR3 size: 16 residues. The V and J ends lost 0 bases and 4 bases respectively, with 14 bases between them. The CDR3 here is CASSLAWGGIADTQYF. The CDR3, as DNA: TGTGCCAGCAGTTTAGCTTGGGGGGGCATCGCAGATACGCAGTATTTT.

The CDR3, as DNA: TGTGCCAGCAGTTCGAGGGTTGAAGCTTTCTTT. As protein: CASSSRVEAFF. The V and J genes are TRBV6-5 and TRBJ1-1; D is undetermined. This CDR3 is built from 11 residues. Germline V gene data show CDR1 as MNHEY and CDR2 as SVGAGI. V lost 4 bases and J 7 bases, leaving 7 bases between the germline ends.

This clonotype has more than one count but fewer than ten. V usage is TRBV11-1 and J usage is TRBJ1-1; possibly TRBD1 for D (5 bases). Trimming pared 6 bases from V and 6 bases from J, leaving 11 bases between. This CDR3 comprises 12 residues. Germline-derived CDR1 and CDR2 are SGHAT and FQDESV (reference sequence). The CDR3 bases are TGTGCCAGCAGGCAGACAGAGGCTGAAGCTTTCTTT. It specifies CASRQTEAEAFF. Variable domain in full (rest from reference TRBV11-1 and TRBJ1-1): EAEVAQSPRYKITEKSQAVAFWCDPISGHATLYWYRQILGQGPELLVQFQDESVVDDSQLPKDRFSAERLKGVDSTLKIQPAELGDSAMYLCASRQTEAEAFFGQGTRLTVV.

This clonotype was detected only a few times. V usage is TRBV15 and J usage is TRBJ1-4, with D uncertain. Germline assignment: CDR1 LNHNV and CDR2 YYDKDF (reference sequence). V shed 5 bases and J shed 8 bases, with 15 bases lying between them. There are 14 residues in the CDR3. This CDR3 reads CATSPGGLGEKLFF. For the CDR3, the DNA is TGTGCCACCAGCCCGGGAGGGCTCGGGGAAAAACTGTTTTTT.

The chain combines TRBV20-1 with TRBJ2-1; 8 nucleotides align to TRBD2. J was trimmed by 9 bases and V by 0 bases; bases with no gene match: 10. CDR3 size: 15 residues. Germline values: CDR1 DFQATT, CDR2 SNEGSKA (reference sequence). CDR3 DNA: TGCAGTGCTAGAGATAGGACTAGCAGTCCGCTTGAGCAGTTCTTC. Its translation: CSARDRTSSPLEQFF.

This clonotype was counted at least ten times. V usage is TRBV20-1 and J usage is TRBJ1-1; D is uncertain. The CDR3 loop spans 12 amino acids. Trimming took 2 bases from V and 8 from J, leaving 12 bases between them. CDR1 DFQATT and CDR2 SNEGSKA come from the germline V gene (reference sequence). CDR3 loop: CSARNPLSEAFF. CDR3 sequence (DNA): TGCAGTGCTAGAAACCCCCTAAGCGAAGCTTTCTTT.

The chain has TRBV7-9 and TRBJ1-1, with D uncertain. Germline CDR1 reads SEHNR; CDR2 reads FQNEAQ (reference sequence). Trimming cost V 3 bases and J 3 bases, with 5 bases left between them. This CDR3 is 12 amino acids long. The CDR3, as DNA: TGTGCCAGCAGCTTCCTCGACACTGAAGCTTTCTTT. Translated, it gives CASSFLDTEAFF.

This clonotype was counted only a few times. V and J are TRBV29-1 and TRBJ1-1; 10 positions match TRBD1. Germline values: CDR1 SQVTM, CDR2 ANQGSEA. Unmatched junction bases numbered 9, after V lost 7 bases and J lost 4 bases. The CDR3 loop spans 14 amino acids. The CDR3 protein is CSAPGTGAITEAFF. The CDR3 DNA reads TGCAGCGCCCCCGGGACAGGGGCGATCACTGAAGCTTTCTTT.

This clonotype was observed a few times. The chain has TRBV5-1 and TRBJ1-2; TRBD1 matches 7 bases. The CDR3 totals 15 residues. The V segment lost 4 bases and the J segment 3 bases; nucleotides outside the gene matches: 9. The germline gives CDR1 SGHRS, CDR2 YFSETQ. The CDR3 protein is CASSMNRGEDYGYTF. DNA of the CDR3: TGCGCCAGCAGCATGAACAGGGGCGAAGACTATGGCTACACCTTC.